This T cell receptor beta chain is from a study of T cell changes during pregnancy in multiple sclerosis. Germline V CDR1 and CDR2: LGHNA, YSLEER. This CDR3 is 15 amino acids long. V shed 0 bases and J 8 bases; nucleotides not matched to a gene: 3. Clones were sequenced by immunoSEQ multiplex PCR, and TCRdb holds only the in-frame ones, with some missing. The data show about 29,000 clones, approximately 90% seen once. The TCR comes from a female donor with multiple sclerosis, enrolled in a pregnancy study. Material: CD8+ T cells from peripheral blood mononuclear cells, obtained before pregnancy. The chain recombines TRBV4-3 with TRBJ2-1; 11 nucleotides match TRBD2. As DNA, the CDR3 is TGCGCCAGCAGCCAAGAGGCTAGCGGGGGGTATGAGCAGTTCTTC. Its translation is CASSQEASGGYEQFF.